The present entry profiles one TCR beta chain with its context. The antigen remains undetermined. This sample was included in a study of cytomegalovirus exposure and HLA in healthy donors. Study details: An early data release held some 85 million unique TCRs from HLA-typed donors.

Donors likely had unrecorded immune exposures despite being nominally healthy when sampled. General study points: In an earlier analysis, most TCR beta V segments were productive about 87% or about 30% of the time. V- and J-gene trimming in TCR beta was tied to a missense DCLRE1C variant by an analysis performed later.

PCR involved 60 Vbeta and 13 Jbeta primers. Data came from immunoSEQ multiplex PCR; TCRdb stores just in-frame clones and leaves some out. The table lists approximately 100,000 clones, over 9.5% of them singletons. The V and J ends lost 6 bases and 2 bases, in that order; junction bases with no gene match: 12. The CDR3 is 16 residues long. Germline V lookup: CDR1 MNHNY, CDR2 SVGAGI (reference sequence). What was sequenced was PBMCs. The source is a man in his forties or fifties in good health and CMV-seropositive. This chain joins TRBV6-6 and TRBJ1-2; 7 nucleotides align to TRBD1. Written as DNA, the CDR3 is TGTGCCAGCAGCCCAGACAGGGTGTCAGCAAACTATGGCTACACCTTC. Translation gives CASSPDRVSANYGYTF.